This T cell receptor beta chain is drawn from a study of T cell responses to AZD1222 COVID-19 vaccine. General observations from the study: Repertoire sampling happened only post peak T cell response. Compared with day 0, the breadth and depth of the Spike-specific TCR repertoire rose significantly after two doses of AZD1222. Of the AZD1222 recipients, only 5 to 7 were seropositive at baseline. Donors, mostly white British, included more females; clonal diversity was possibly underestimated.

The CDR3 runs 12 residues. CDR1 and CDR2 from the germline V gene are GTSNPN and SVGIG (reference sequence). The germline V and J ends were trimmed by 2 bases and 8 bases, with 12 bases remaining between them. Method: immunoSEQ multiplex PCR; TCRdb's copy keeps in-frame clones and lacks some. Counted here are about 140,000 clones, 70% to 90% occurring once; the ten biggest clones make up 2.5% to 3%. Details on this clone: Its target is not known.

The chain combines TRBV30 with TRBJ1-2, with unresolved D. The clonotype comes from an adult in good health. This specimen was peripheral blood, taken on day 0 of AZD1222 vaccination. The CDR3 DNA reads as TGTGCCTGGAGTTTTACAGCCTCCGGCTACACCTTC. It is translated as CAWSFTASGYTF. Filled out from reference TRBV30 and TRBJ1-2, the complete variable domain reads SQTIHQWPATLVQPVGSPLSLECTVEGTSNPNLYWYRQAAGRGLQLLFYSVGIGQISSEVPQNLSASRPQDRQFILSSKKLLLSDSGFYLCAWSFTASGYTFGSGTRLTVV.